A selection of T cell receptor beta chains follows, all from one sample in a study of CD8 T cells in ankylosing spondylitis. TCRdb recomputed calls from the 5' RACE reads with MiXCR, one row per CDR3 protein. The top ten hold approximately 0.61% of the sample, which has some 250,000 distinct CDR3 sequences, more than 20% seen once. The sequencing input was blood, either unsorted or a sorted T cell fraction (not recorded which). The receptors stem from a male donor with ankylosing spondylitis or in good health (not recorded which). Each CDR3 is given with its conserved first and last residue. The order of the fields is clone size, J gene, V gene, D gene, CDR3 protein, CDR3 DNA. The D gene is left open where the match is weak. Size tells how often a clone was seen (once, few, many) or the class of an expanded clone, and some rows leave it out.

>-|TRBJ2-1|TRBV5-1|TRBD2
CASSYGTRIYHEQFF
TGCGCCAGCAGCTACGGGACTAGAATCTACCATGAGCAGTTCTTC
>few|TRBJ1-5|TRBV20-1|-
CSAHRPSFKGAQHF
TGCAGTGCTCACCGGCCCTCATTCAAGGGGGCCCAGCATTTT
>few|TRBJ2-3|TRBV20-1|TRBD2
CSARGVGGMDTQYF
TGCAGTGCTAGAGGGGTGGGGGGGATGGATACGCAGTATTTT
>few|TRBJ2-7|TRBV11-2|-
CASSPGGRLYEQYF
TGTGCCAGCAGCCCGGGGGGCAGGTTATACGAGCAGTACTTC
>many|TRBJ1-6|TRBV28|TRBD1
CASRTGQGVYSPLHF
TGTGCCAGCAGGACAGGACAGGGAGTTTATTCACCCCTCCACTTT
>-|TRBJ2-7|TRBV7-2|-
CASSLSGQVYGGYEQYF
TGTGCCAGCAGCTTATCAGGACAGGTCTACGGGGGTTACGAGCAGTACTTC
>-|TRBJ1-2|TRBV6-5|-
CASSYLVSDYGYTF
TGTGCCAGCAGTTACTTGGTATCTGACTATGGCTACACCTTC
>-|TRBJ1-2|TRBV20-1|-
CSAREGYGGHTF
TGCAGTGCTAGGGAGGGTTACGGTGGCCACACCTTC
>many|TRBJ2-3|TRBV4-1|TRBD2
CASSRLVAGGDLDTQYF
TGCGCCAGCAGCCGCCTCGTGGCGGGGGGGGACTTAGATACGCAGTATTTT
>-|TRBJ1-2|TRBV6-4|-
CASSQENYGYTF
TGTGCCAGCAGCCAGGAAAACTATGGCTACACCTTC
>-|TRBJ1-2|TRBV9|-
CASSASQEGLNYGYTF
TGTGCCAGCAGCGCGTCGCAGGAAGGGCTTAACTATGGCTACACCTTC
>-|TRBJ1-1|TRBV4-1|TRBD1
CASSQRTGRTEAFF
TGCGCCAGCAGCCAGAGGACAGGGAGGACTGAAGCTTTCTTT
>many|TRBJ2-7|TRBV20-1|TRBD1
CSAKMDRVVEQYF
TGCAGTGCTAAAATGGACAGGGTCGTCGAGCAGTACTTC
>many|TRBJ2-7|TRBV6-1|TRBD1
CASSIQGAPYFYEQYF
TGTGCCAGCAGCATACAGGGGGCCCCTTATTTCTACGAGCAGTACTTC
>few|TRBJ2-2|TRBV29-1|-
CSVDAGVDTGELFF
TGCAGCGTTGATGCAGGGGTGGACACCGGGGAGCTGTTTTTT
>many|TRBJ2-5|TRBV4-1|-
CASSPDGGQETQYF
TGCGCCAGCAGCCCGGATGGGGGCCAAGAGACCCAGTACTTC
>many|TRBJ2-1|TRBV7-2|TRBD2
CASSELERGRNEQFF
TGTGCCAGCAGCGAGCTGGAGCGGGGCCGGAATGAGCAGTTCTTC
>many|TRBJ2-5|TRBV6-5|TRBD2
CASSYSTRGGLYSRTQYF
TGTGCCAGCAGTTACTCGACGCGGGGGGGCCTCTATTCTCGGACCCAGTACTTC
>few|TRBJ2-7|TRBV9|-
CASSPGHLSYEQYF
TGTGCCAGCAGCCCCGGACACCTATCCTACGAGCAGTACTTC
>few|TRBJ2-3|TRBV7-2|-
CASSLAGWGTQYF
TGTGCCAGCAGCTTGGCAGGGTGGGGTACGCAGTATTTT
>-|TRBJ2-5|TRBV5-6|-
CASSSLGRQETQYF
TGTGCCAGCAGCTCCCTCGGCAGACAAGAGACCCAGTACTTC
>-|TRBJ2-4|TRBV25-1|-
CASSGLQEAKNIQYF
TGTGCCAGCAGTGGCCTACAGGAGGCCAAAAACATTCAGTACTTC
>many|TRBJ2-5|TRBV7-9|-
CASSFYPSRRETQYF
TGTGCCAGCAGCTTTTATCCTAGCAGGAGAGAGACCCAGTACTTC
>few|TRBJ2-1|TRBV29-1|-
CSVGVRTYYNEQFF
TGCAGCGTTGGGGTCAGGACCTATTACAATGAGCAGTTCTTC
>-|TRBJ1-2|TRBV12-3/TRBV12-4|TRBD1
CASRRDRGYGYTF
TGTGCCAGCAGAAGGGACAGGGGCTATGGCTACACCTTC
>-|TRBJ2-7|TRBV20-1|-
CSASDTTQGWAYEQYF
TGCAGTGCTAGTGACACAACACAGGGTTGGGCCTACGAGCAGTACTTC
>-|TRBJ2-3|TRBV20-1|-
CSARKAGTDTQYF
TGCAGTGCTAGGAAGGCTGGAACAGATACGCAGTATTTT
>-|TRBJ2-5|TRBV6-1|-
CASSSWGGPETQYF
TGTGCCAGCAGCTCTTGGGGGGGGCCTGAGACCCAGTACTTC
>many|TRBJ2-1|TRBV20-1|TRBD1
CSAEPGQGYNEQFF
TGCAGTGCTGAACCGGGACAGGGGTACAATGAGCAGTTCTTC
>many|TRBJ2-7|TRBV12-3/TRBV12-4|-
CASSFQGNSYEQYF
TGTGCCAGCAGTTTCCAGGGAAACTCCTACGAGCAGTACTTC
>many|TRBJ2-3|TRBV20-1|TRBD2
CSARDFGAGARTDTQYF
TGCAGTGCTAGAGATTTCGGAGCGGGGGCCCGCACAGATACGCAGTATTTT
>-|TRBJ2-5|TRBV11-2|-
CASTLKGLETQYF
TGTGCCAGCACCCTCAAGGGCCTCGAAACCCAGTACTTC
>-|TRBJ2-1|TRBV28|-
CASSSGSRAENEQFF
TGTGCCAGCAGCTCCGGGTCCCGCGCTGAAAATGAGCAGTTCTTC
>-|TRBJ1-2|TRBV20-1|TRBD1
CSAKQGKPGYTF
TGCAGTGCTAAACAGGGGAAGCCTGGCTACACCTTC
>few|TRBJ1-2|TRBV29-1|-
CSVDRIGGYTF
TGCAGCGTTGATCGGATCGGGGGCTACACCTTC
>many|TRBJ2-7|TRBV5-1|TRBD2
CASSLGGFLGQYF
TGCGCCAGCAGCCTCGGGGGGTTCTTGGGGCAGTACTTC
>-|TRBJ2-2|TRBV12-3/TRBV12-4|-
CASRGGVNTGELFF
TGTGCCAGCAGAGGGGGGGTGAACACCGGGGAGCTGTTTTTT
>-|TRBJ2-3|TRBV29-1|-
CSVGRDSTDTQYF
TGCAGCGTTGGACGGGACAGCACAGATACGCAGTATTTT
>-|TRBJ2-1|TRBV20-1|TRBD1
CSARDYRGEFF
TGCAGTGCTAGAGATTACAGGGGGGAATTCTTC
>-|TRBJ2-5|TRBV18|-
CASSPSLTETQYF
TGTGCCAGCTCACCATCGTTGACAGAGACCCAGTACTTC
>many|TRBJ2-2|TRBV12-3/TRBV12-4|-
CASSLILNTGELFF
TGTGCCAGCAGTTTAATACTTAACACCGGGGAGCTGTTTTTT
>many|TRBJ2-3|TRBV10-3|TRBD2
CAIKSGGGDTQYF
TGTGCCATTAAGAGCGGGGGGGGGGATACGCAGTATTTT
>-|TRBJ1-4|TRBV18|TRBD1
CASSPTGVFNEKLFF
TGTGCCAGCTCACCCACAGGGGTTTTTAATGAAAAACTGTTTTTT
>many|TRBJ2-7|TRBV12-3/TRBV12-4|-
CASSPATQGYGEQYF
TGTGCCAGCAGTCCCGCAACCCAGGGATATGGCGAGCAGTACTTC
>-|TRBJ1-5|TRBV20-1|-
CSASDGGSNQPQHF
TGCAGTGCGAGCGATGGGGGTAGCAATCAGCCCCAGCATTTT
>-|TRBJ2-5|TRBV15|-
CATRTGSSSGETQYF
TGTGCCACCAGAACCGGGTCCTCCTCGGGTGAGACCCAGTACTTC
>-|TRBJ2-7|TRBV12-3/TRBV12-4|TRBD1
CASWQGAGEQYF
TGTGCCAGCTGGCAGGGGGCTGGCGAGCAGTACTTC
>-|TRBJ1-4|TRBV7-9|TRBD1
CASSRTGIEKLFF
TGTGCCAGCAGCCGGACAGGGATTGAAAAACTGTTTTTT
>many|TRBJ2-7|TRBV2|TRBD1
CASLRDRSSYEQYF
TGTGCCAGCCTCCGGGACAGGAGCTCCTACGAGCAGTACTTC
>many|TRBJ2-1|TRBV20-1|-
CSAIRRLRYNEQFF
TGCAGTGCTATCCGGAGACTAAGGTACAATGAGCAGTTCTTC